This TCR beta chain was retrieved from a study of cytomegalovirus exposure and HLA in healthy donors. The study, taken as a whole, reports: Presence/absence analyses supposed approximately even sequencing depth among donors.

As for this clone: Its antigen is unknown.

The PCR contained 60 Vbeta and 13 Jbeta primers. Profiling relied on immunoSEQ multiplex PCR, and the TCRdb table lists in-frame clones only, not all of them. Of about 62,000 clones in the sample, 65% to 85% are singletons; the top ten hold around 3%. The ends lost 6 bases at V and 2 bases at J; junction bases unmatched: 9. Germline V gene data show CDR1 as SNHLY and CDR2 as FYNNEI. CDR3 size: 16 residues. This TCR was sampled from a woman in her twenties or thirties in good health and CMV-seronegative. Sequenced material: PBMCs. The genes are TRBV2 and TRBJ1-3, with TRBD1 matching 8 bases. The CDR3 here is CASRAGGYQTGNTIYF. The DNA for the CDR3 is TGTGCCAGCAGGGCAGGGGGCTATCAAACTGGAAACACCATATATTTT.